This T cell receptor (beta chain) was identified during a study of PD-1 blockade in classical Hodgkin lymphoma. General study findings and limits: Baseline diversity in complete responders resembled that of newly diagnosed patients. What caused the repertoire differences, perhaps disease activity or prior therapy, remains undefined. Reports described newly diagnosed patients as having lower baseline TCR diversity than healthy donors.

Sequencing was performed with immunoSEQ multiplex PCR; in TCRdb, only in-frame clones are kept and a portion is missing. This sample has tens of thousands of clones; 85% to 95% occur once, and the top ten carry 8%. Time point indicated: cycle 4 day 1 (C4D1), after more than five weeks of nivolumab. Each and every patient relapsed after autologous stem cell transplantation, and patients got differing brentuximab vedotin exposure. Responses achieved at best were complete response, partial response or progressive disease. The CDR3 totals 15 residues. Trimming cost V 0 bases and J 8 bases, with 14 bases left between them. Germline assignment: CDR1 MNHEY and CDR2 SVGAGI. As regards this clone: The antigen remains undetermined.

Specimen: peripheral blood mononuclear cells (PBMCs), collected before the fourth cycle of nivolumab. The gene calls are TRBV6-5 and TRBJ2-1; TRBD2 might be the D (5 bases). The sequence came from a human donor with classical Hodgkin lymphoma. For the CDR3, the DNA is TGTGCCAGCAGTTACTCGAGCGGCCCCATGGATGAGCAGTTCTTC. Its protein is CASSYSSGPMDEQFF.